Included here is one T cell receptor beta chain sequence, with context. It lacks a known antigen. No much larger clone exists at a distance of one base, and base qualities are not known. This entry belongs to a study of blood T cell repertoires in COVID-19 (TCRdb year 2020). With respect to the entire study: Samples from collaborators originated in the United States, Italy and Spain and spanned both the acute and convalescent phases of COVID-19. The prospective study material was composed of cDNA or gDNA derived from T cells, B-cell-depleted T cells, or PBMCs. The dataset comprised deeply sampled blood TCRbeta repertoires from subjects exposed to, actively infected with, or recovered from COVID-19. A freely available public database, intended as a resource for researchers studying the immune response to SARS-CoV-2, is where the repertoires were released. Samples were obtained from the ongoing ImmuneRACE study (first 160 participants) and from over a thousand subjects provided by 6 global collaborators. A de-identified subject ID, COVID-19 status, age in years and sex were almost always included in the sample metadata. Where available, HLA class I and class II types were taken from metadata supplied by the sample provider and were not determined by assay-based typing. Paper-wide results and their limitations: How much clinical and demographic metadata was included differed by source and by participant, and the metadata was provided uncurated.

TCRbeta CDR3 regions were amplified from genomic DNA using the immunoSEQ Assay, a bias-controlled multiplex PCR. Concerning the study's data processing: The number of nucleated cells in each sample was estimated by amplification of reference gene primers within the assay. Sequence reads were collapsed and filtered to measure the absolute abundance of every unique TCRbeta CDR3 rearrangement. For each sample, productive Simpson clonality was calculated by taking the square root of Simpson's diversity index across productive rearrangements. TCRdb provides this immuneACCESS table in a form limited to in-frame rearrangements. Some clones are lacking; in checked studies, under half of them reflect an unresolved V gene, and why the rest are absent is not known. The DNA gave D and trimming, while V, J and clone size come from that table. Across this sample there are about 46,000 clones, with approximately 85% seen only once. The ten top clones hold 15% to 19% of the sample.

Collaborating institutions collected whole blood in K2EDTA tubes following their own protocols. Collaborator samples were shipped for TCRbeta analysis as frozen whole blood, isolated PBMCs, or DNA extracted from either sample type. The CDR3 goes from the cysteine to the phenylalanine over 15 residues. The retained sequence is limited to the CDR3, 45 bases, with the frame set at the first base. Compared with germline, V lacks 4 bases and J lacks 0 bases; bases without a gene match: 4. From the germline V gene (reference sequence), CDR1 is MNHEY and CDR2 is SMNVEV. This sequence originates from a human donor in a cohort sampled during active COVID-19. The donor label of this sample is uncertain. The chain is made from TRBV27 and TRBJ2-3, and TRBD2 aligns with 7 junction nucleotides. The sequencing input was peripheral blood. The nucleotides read TGTGCCAGCAGTTGGACTAGAGCTAGCACAGATACGCAGTATTTT. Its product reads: CASSWTRASTDTQYF.